The 18 T cell receptor beta chains in this list originate from one sample, sequenced in a study of blood T cell repertoires in COVID-19. Sequenced by immunoSEQ multiplex PCR; TCRdb stores in-frame clones only, minus some. The sample contains fewer than 700,000 clones, about 88% of which appear only once. The sequencing input was peripheral blood. The source is a woman aged 50 to 65 with COVID-19, enrolled during active disease.

The chain employs TRBV19 and TRBJ2-2, with 9 bases matching TRBD1. V lost 8 bases to trimming and J lost 6 bases; unmatched junction nucleotides: 10. CDR3 length: 15 amino acids. CDR1 and CDR2 (germline): LNHDA, SQIVND (reference sequence). In nucleotides, the CDR3 is TGTGCCAGTTCCTGGGGACAGGGCCCCTCCGGGGAGCTGTTTTTT. This codes for CASSWGQGPSGELFF.

The rearrangement links TRBV7-8 to TRBJ2-3; 8 bases line up with TRBD2. This CDR3 has 16 amino acids. The V gene end was trimmed by 6 bases and the J gene end by 4 bases; junction bases not matched to a gene: 12. Germline values: CDR1 SGHVS, CDR2 FQNEAQ. CDR3 coding DNA: TGTGCCAGCAGTCCCAGCAGCGGGGGTCTGCCAGATACGCAGTATTTT. Translated, it gives CASSPSSGGLPDTQYF. The whole variable domain, filled in from reference TRBV7-8 and TRBJ2-3, reads GAGVSQSPRYKVAKRGQDVALRCDPISGHVSLFWYQQALGQGPEFLTYFQNEAQLDKSGLPSDRFFAERPEGSVSTLKIQRTQQEDSAVYLCASSPSSGGLPDTQYFGPGTRLTVL.

J is TRBJ1-2 and V is TRBV19, with D unclear. The germline gives CDR1 LNHDA, CDR2 SQIVND (reference sequence). The CDR3 sequence is 12 residues long. The V end lost 7 bases, the J end lost 7 bases, and 13 bases lay between the germline ends. The CDR3 coding sequence is TGTGCCAGTATGAAGAGGGAATCTGGCTACACCTTC. This sequence encodes CASMKRESGYTF. Full variable domain (missing parts from reference TRBV19 and TRBJ1-2): DGGITQSPKYLFRKEGQNVTLSCEQNLNHDAMYWYRQDPGQGLRLIYYSQIVNDFQKGDIAEGYSVSREKKESFPLTVTSAQKNPTAFYLCASMKRESGYTFGSGTRLTVV.

The V gene is TRBV5-6, the J gene TRBJ1-6; 8 bases agree with TRBD1. After removal of 4 bases from V and 9 bases from J, the junction contained 6 bases not matched to a gene. This CDR3 spans 14 amino acids. The germline V gene has CDR1 SGHDT and CDR2 YYEEEE. This CDR3 reads CASSLGQGSSPLHF. CDR3 nucleotides: TGTGCCAGCAGCCTCGGACAGGGAAGTTCACCCCTCCACTTT.

In DNA form, the CDR3 reads TGTGCCAGCAGCTCGGGAAGTGCGGGGAACTACGAGCAGTACTTC. Translated, it gives CASSSGSAGNYEQYF. The chain recombines TRBV11-3 with TRBJ2-7, with a possible D match to TRBD2 (6 bases). CDR3 length equals 15 residues. The V gene's germline CDR1 is SGHNT and CDR2 YENEEA. V dropped 4 bases and J dropped 3 bases, with 16 bases sitting between them.

The V and J genes are TRBV9 and TRBJ2-1; 10 nucleotides match TRBD2. Germline lookup yields CDR1 SGDLS and CDR2 YYNGEE. With V trimmed by 3 bases and J by 6 bases, 3 bases remained unmatched. The CDR3 covers 14 residues. The CDR3 protein is CASSGPSGGNEQFF. DNA of the CDR3: TGTGCCAGCAGCGGTCCTAGCGGGGGCAATGAGCAGTTCTTC.

J is TRBJ1-1 and V is TRBV12-3 or TRBV12-4; 7 bases match TRBD1. The CDR3 extends over 13 amino acids. V shed 6 bases and J 6 bases; nucleotides not matched to a gene: 7. The CDR3 loop reads CASSRRGAAEAFF. The CDR3 nucleotides are TGTGCCAGCAGCCGCAGGGGGGCCGCTGAAGCTTTCTTT.

This chain links TRBV19 with TRBJ2-7; tentative D call: TRBD2 (6 bases). Trimming took off 1 base at V and 2 bases at J, with 15 bases between the two ends. The germline gives CDR1 LNHDA, CDR2 SQIVND (reference sequence). The CDR3 totals 16 residues. This CDR3 reads CASSIGKGGGTYEQYF. In DNA form, the CDR3 reads TGTGCCAGTAGTATAGGCAAGGGAGGAGGGACCTACGAGCAGTACTTC.

The CDR3 bases are TGTGCCAGCAGTTTTGGGCAGGAGGTGAACACTGAAGCTTTCTTT. This codes for CASSFGQEVNTEAFF. The chain recombines TRBV28 with TRBJ1-1; D is undetermined. The CDR3 runs to 15 residues. Trimming shortened V by 3 bases and J by 0 bases, and 11 bases separated the two germline ends. Looked up from germline, CDR1 is MDHEN and CDR2 is SYDVKM.

CDR3 coding DNA: TGTGCCAGCAGCTTGAGTAAAAACAGGGGGCATTTCACTGAAGCTTTCTTT. It codes for CASSLSKNRGHFTEAFF. The rearrangement links TRBV5-8 to TRBJ1-1; 9 bases match TRBD1. Germline lookup yields CDR1 SGHTS and CDR2 YDEGEE. This CDR3 contains 17 residues. The ends lost 1 base at V and 4 bases at J; junction bases unmatched: 11.

The CDR3 bases are TGTGCCAGTAGCCCCGCAGCGAACACCGGGGAGCTGTTTTTT. It translates to CASSPAANTGELFF. The genes are TRBV19 and TRBJ2-2; D is ambiguous. The V gene's germline CDR1 is LNHDA and CDR2 SQIVND (reference sequence). The CDR3 runs 14 residues. V lost 6 bases to trimming and J lost 0 bases, with 8 bases between them.

The rearrangement uses TRBV18 and TRBJ2-5, with 10 bases aligning to TRBD1. J gave up 2 bases and V 3 bases, and 6 bases lay outside the gene matches. The CDR3 has 16 amino acids. Per the germline V gene, CDR1 is KGHSH and CDR2 is LQKENI. CDR3 loop: CASSPRTGGQQETQYF. The CDR3 nucleotides read TGTGCCAGCTCACCCCGGACAGGGGGGCAACAAGAGACCCAGTACTTC.

The chain is built from TRBV6-5 and TRBJ2-3; TRBD2 agrees at 8 bases. This CDR3 contains 14 residues. Germline values: CDR1 MNHEY, CDR2 SVGAGI. J gave up 4 bases and V 6 bases, and 6 bases lay outside the gene matches. DNA for the CDR3: TGTGCCAGCAGAGGGACTAGATTGGCAGATACGCAGTATTTT. It codes for CASRGTRLADTQYF.

This chain links TRBV19 with TRBJ1-5; no definite D call. CDR3 length: 12 amino acids. Germline values: CDR1 LNHDA, CDR2 SQIVND (reference sequence). Trimming took 5 bases from V and 12 from J, leaving 14 bases between them. The CDR3 region is CASSVDGSVQHF. The CDR3 DNA reads TGTGCCAGTAGTGTCGACGGGTCGGTCCAGCATTTT. Full variable domain (outside the CDR3, taken from reference TRBV19 and TRBJ1-5): DGGITQSPKYLFRKEGQNVTLSCEQNLNHDAMYWYRQDPGQGLRLIYYSQIVNDFQKGDIAEGYSVSREKKESFPLTVTSAQKNPTAFYLCASSVDGSVQHFGDGTRLSIL.

In its sample, this clone was seen a few times. V usage is TRBV28 and J usage is TRBJ2-3; 10 nucleotides agree with TRBD2. The CDR3 loop spans 16 amino acids. In germline, CDR1 is MDHEN, CDR2 SYDVKM. Trimming at V came to 5 bases and at J to 3 bases, leaving 8 bases not matched to a gene. CDR3 sequence reads: CASSLLSGGETDTQYF. The DNA of the CDR3 is TGTGCCAGCAGTCTTCTGAGCGGGGGGGAAACAGATACGCAGTATTTT. The full variable domain, completed using reference TRBV28 and TRBJ2-3, is DVKVTQSSRYLVKRTGEKVFLECVQDMDHENMFWYRQDPGLGLRLIYFSYDVKMKEKGDIPEGYSVSREKKERFSLILESASTNQTSMYLCASSLLSGGETDTQYFGPGTRLTVL.

This chain connects TRBV9 to TRBJ1-4, with a weak D call TRBD1 (5 bases). CDR1 is SGDLS, CDR2 YYNGEE, per germline. CDR3 length equals 13 residues. V was trimmed by 2 bases and J by 7 bases, leaving 9 bases between them. The CDR3 coding sequence is TGTGCCAGCAGCGTGGGGCAAGGTGAAAAACTGTTTTTT. Translated: CASSVGQGEKLFF.

To note about this clone: This specimen includes other DNA sequences encoding the same CDR3. The chain couples TRBV5-1 to TRBJ1-1; D may be TRBD1 (5 bases). The CDR3 has 14 amino acids. V lost 0 bases to trimming and J lost 4 bases, with 10 bases between them. Germline CDR1 SGHRS, CDR2 YFSETQ. This CDR3 is CASSLGQGGTEAFF. Here the CDR3 DNA reads TGCGCCAGCAGCTTGGGGCAGGGTGGCACTGAAGCTTTCTTT.

This clone came up once. The V and J genes are TRBV27 and TRBJ2-1, with a weak D call TRBD1 (6 bases). Germline V gene data show CDR1 as MNHEY and CDR2 as SMNVEV (reference sequence). The CDR3 is 13 residues long. Trimming took off 7 bases at V and 5 bases at J, with 12 bases between the two ends. Here the CDR3 DNA reads TGTGCCAGCAAGACAGGTTCCAACAATGAGCAGTTCTTC. This sequence encodes CASKTGSNNEQFF.